This is a list of T cell receptor beta chains from one sample in a study of response to subunit inactivated influenza vaccine. TCRdb analysed the RT-PCR reads with MiXCR anew, one entry per CDR3 protein. This sample has around 500,000 distinct CDR3 sequences; 9.5% to 13% occur once, and the top ten carry 12%. The material was PBMCs from blood, obtained more than 35 days after vaccination. These receptor sequences come from a man aged 45 to 65 who received an inactivated influenza vaccine. CDR3s leave out the opening cysteine and the closing phenylalanine or tryptophan.

J,V,length,CDR3
TRBJ2-5,TRBV6-1,10,ASRAGTETQY
TRBJ1-4,TRBV6-1,16,ASSRSPGQGPPAEKLF
TRBJ1-3,TRBV29-1,11,SVDQGGGNTIY
TRBJ1-2,TRBV5-1,12,ASSRTGREYGYT
TRBJ2-7,TRBV29-1,12,SARTFDRVGEQY
TRBJ2-3,TRBV20-1,13,SARASSGNTDTQY
TRBJ2-7,TRBV6-2/TRBV6-3,10,ASRATIYEQY
TRBJ2-7,TRBV28,11,ASSRQGEHEQY
TRBJ2-5,TRBV5-1,14,ASSLDPTTARETQY
TRBJ1-5,TRBV12-3/TRBV12-4,14,ASSLRFRATEQPQH
TRBJ2-3,TRBV6-1,17,ASSRGSGLAGGYTDTQY
TRBJ1-5,TRBV4-3,14,ASSQEWPGRGQPQH
TRBJ2-3,TRBV7-9,12,ASSVSGGTDTQY
TRBJ2-1,TRBV4-2,12,ASSQSGPDNEQF
TRBJ2-2,TRBV6-2/TRBV6-3,15,ASSYSSTLTNTGELF
TRBJ1-5,TRBV24-1,12,ATSQQGVNQPQH
TRBJ1-2,TRBV6-2/TRBV6-3,11,ASNPRGRDGYT
TRBJ2-1,TRBV7-9,13,ASSLGQGPYNEQF
TRBJ2-1,TRBV4-2,13,ASSQNAGLLDEQF
TRBJ2-2,TRBV12-3/TRBV12-4,10,ASSLMVGELF
TRBJ2-1,TRBV6-5,17,ASSLLSPGTSGGNNEQF
TRBJ2-4,TRBV20-1,13,SARGEGLAKNIQY
TRBJ1-5,TRBV27,14,ASRESGQDSNQPQH
TRBJ2-7,TRBV23-1,18,ASSPIREGPGLAGVVEQY
TRBJ1-5,TRBV4-2,15,ASSQVSGTGIRQPQH
TRBJ1-5,TRBV28,13,ARKAQGVSNQPQH
TRBJ2-7,TRBV4-1,13,ASSQGNSGGGEQY
TRBJ2-2,TRBV28,13,ASSLGTPAGGELF
TRBJ1-4,TRBV5-1,12,ASGGESTNEKLF
TRBJ2-1,TRBV6-2/TRBV6-3,10,ASSYRGIEQF
TRBJ1-1,TRBV5-1,12,ASSFPGENTEAF
TRBJ2-4,TRBV4-1,14,ASSALVLGQEDIQY
TRBJ2-3,TRBV10-3,13,AIRGLAGVTDTQY
TRBJ2-7,TRBV9,16,ASSVGSGGRVDSYEQY
TRBJ2-2,TRBV11-2,14,ASRRPGLGNTGELF
TRBJ2-3,TRBV29-1,11,SVHLTSTDTQY
TRBJ2-1,TRBV5-5,13,ASSRLAVGENEQF
TRBJ2-7,TRBV28,12,ASSADRVSYEQY
TRBJ2-7,TRBV3-1,13,ASSQEQRNPYEQY
TRBJ2-1,TRBV11-2,12,ASSLEKYYNEQF
TRBJ2-7,TRBV7-2,11,ASSFKVADEQY
TRBJ2-5,TRBV4-1,13,ASSHARTVQETQY
TRBJ2-4,TRBV4-3,12,ASSQDVGKGIQY
TRBJ1-1,TRBV5-6,12,ASSLSTTYTEAF
TRBJ2-7,TRBV12-3/TRBV12-4,11,ASSLAAGYEQY
TRBJ2-3,TRBV2,13,ASRWSSKVGDTQY
TRBJ1-2,TRBV5-1,12,ASSSTGTHYGYT
TRBJ1-2,TRBV12-3/TRBV12-4,11,ASSFGEIYGYT
TRBJ2-7,TRBV19,13,ASSSLPTGGYEQY
TRBJ1-1,TRBV3-1,14,ASSQDRDRGNTEAF
TRBJ1-1,TRBV6-5,12,ASSYGSLNTEAF
TRBJ2-1,TRBV7-3,11,ASMASGSNEQF